The following is a TCR beta chain sequence with its context. Its antigen is still unknown. No much larger clone exists at a distance of one base, and base qualities are not known. Via the germline V gene, CDR1 is MGHDK and CDR2 SYGVNS. Here V drops 6 bases and J drops 4 bases, and the junction holds 7 bases not matched to any gene. There are 14 amino acids in the CDR3, from cysteine to phenylalanine inclusive. Just the 42-base CDR3 DNA is kept, in frame starting at base 1. This entry comes from a study of T cell clones after liver transplantation (dated by TCRdb to about 2019). For the wider study: Samples were obtained from ITN030ST, a randomized trial in which withdrawal of immunosuppression was attempted within 2 years of liver transplantation. The subjects received no induction therapy and were kept on standard immunosuppression until randomization at 12-24 months post-transplant. Donor-reactive T cell clones were identified using TCRbeta sequencing after a pre-transplant mixed lymphocyte reaction and were then followed in post-transplant blood. Blood samples were collected pre-transplant, pre-randomization before withdrawal, and post-randomization after either complete withdrawal or failed withdrawal. Tolerance was defined as complete withdrawal of immunosuppression for at least one year without a rise in liver enzymes beyond twice the upper limit of normal. A cohort of 8 liver transplant recipients was studied, of whom 3 were classified as tolerant and 5 as non-tolerant. Of the eight recipients, three were HCV-positive, while the remaining recipients had been transplanted for non-autoimmune, non-viral indications. Third party-reactive TCRbeta sequences were also identified from pre-transplant MLRs to serve as an antigen-independent comparator for donor-reactive sequences. What the authors observed across the whole study: When repertoire turnover was accounted for, significantly reduced detection of donor-reactive sequences was found in 7 of 8 subjects for CD4 and in 8 of 8 subjects for CD8. Since no allograft tissue specimens were available, donor-reactive T cells may have migrated into the graft instead of being deleted. Low numbers of available donor cells limited the measurable donor-reactive repertoire in two subjects. Donor-reactive sequences decreased more than third party-reactive sequences, which suggests partial antigen-specific deletion that was not related to withdrawal success. The conclusions were preliminary, being limited by small, heterogeneous patient numbers and by non-standardized post-transplant time points. In most of the 8 subjects, regardless of tolerance or HCV status, circulating donor-reactive CD4 TCRbeta sequences dropped significantly post-transplant.

High-throughput TCRbeta CDR3 sequencing of frozen genomic DNA was performed by immunoSEQ, with PCR amplification, mapping, bias correction and internal controls included. From the authors' description of their analysis: Productive rearrangements were kept, and unique TCRbeta sequences were defined by CDR3 nucleotide sequence plus V and J gene. Donor-reactive sequences required at least 5-fold expansion in CFSE-low cells versus unstimulated pre-transplant cells and at least 0.01% frequency. To ensure at least 90% detection power, minimum frequency thresholds were set for each subject based on that subject's lowest-template unstimulated sample. Jensen-Shannon divergence between the top 1000 TCRbeta sequences post-transplant and pre-transplant was used to measure repertoire turnover. Changes in detection of donor-reactive sequences were tested with two-sided Fisher's exact tests. The table comes from immuneACCESS by way of TCRdb, which keeps in-frame sequences with V and J called. Part of the clones is missing from these tables; in studies checked, under half for an unresolved V gene and the rest for unknown reasons. V and J calls and clone size are given by that table; D and trimming were obtained from the DNA. This sample has around 78,000 clones in its table, and 83% of those were observed once. The top ten constitute roughly 3% of the sample.

Thawed unstimulated PBMCs were stained for CD3, CD4 and CD8 and FACS-sorted into CD3+CD4+ and CD3+CD8+ populations. Each of the 8 studied subjects was randomized to immunosuppression withdrawal. The Qiagen DNeasy Blood and Tissue Kit was used for genomic DNA isolation. Sequenced here: CD4+ T cells from blood, sampled at the 22-month timepoint. This TCR came from a human patient who received a liver transplant. A transplant means some T cells may be of graft donor rather than patient origin. In this chain, TRBV25-1 is recombined with TRBJ2-3; a stretch of 7 junction bases matches TRBD2. The nucleotide sequence reads as follows: TGTGCCAGCAGCCCGCTGGGGGGGGCAGATACGCAGTATTTT. It specifies CASSPLGGADTQYF. The CDR3, completed at both ends by the reference TRBV25-1 and TRBJ2-3 genes, gives the full variable domain EADIYQTPRYLVIGTGKKITLECSQTMGHDKMYWYQQDPGMELHLIHYSYGVNSTEKGDLSSESTVSRIRTEHFPLTLESARPSHTSQYLCASSPLGGADTQYFGPGTRLTVL.